One TCR beta chain is described in this entry. Its antigen is not identified. This sample was taken from a study of cytomegalovirus exposure and HLA in healthy donors. Study results and caveats: It was confirmed in vitro that three of the CMV-associated chains were specific for CMV antigens.

At sampling all donors were nominally healthy, likely with unrecorded immune exposures. Primers for the PCR totalled 60 Vbeta and 13 Jbeta. Assay used: immunoSEQ multiplex PCR; TCRdb lists only in-frame clones, some missing. The data contain 120,000 or so clones, 80% of them singletons. V shed 0 bases and J shed 9 bases, with 9 bases lying between them. This CDR3 has 13 amino acids. Germline values: CDR1 SSHAT, CDR2 FNYEAQ (reference sequence). The genes are TRBV7-7 and TRBJ2-1, with a tentative D call TRBD2 (5 bases). Sequenced sample: PBMCs. The clonotype originates from a man aged 30-40 years in good health and CMV-seronegative. CDR3 residues: CASSLALGIEQFF. The CDR3 DNA follows: TGTGCCAGCAGCTTAGCGCTCGGGATTGAGCAGTTCTTC.